This T cell receptor beta chain comes out of a study of blood T cell repertoires in COVID-19. V was clipped by 3 bases and J by 8 bases, with 13 bases between them. The CDR3 has 13 amino acids. The V gene's germline CDR1 is SGHAT and CDR2 FQNNGV. How the authors handled the data: How many nucleated cells were present was estimated from reference gene primer amplification. Here immunoSEQ multiplex PCR was the method, and the copy in TCRdb shows in-frame clones only, minus some. Clone size and the V and J calls come from that table; the DNA yielded D and trimming. The sample has roughly 75,000 clones; around 89% are singletons.

The source material was peripheral blood. The TCR originated in a man between 60 and 75 years old with acute or convalescent COVID-19. The V call is TRBV11-2, the J call TRBJ1-2; unclear D gene. The CDR3 DNA is TGTGCCAGCAGCTTTGTACGAAGAGGAGGCTACACCTTC. This sequence encodes CASSFVRRGGYTF.